The following is a T cell receptor (beta chain) sequence with its context. The data are from a study of cytomegalovirus exposure and HLA in healthy donors. The PCR made use of 60 Vbeta and 13 Jbeta primers. Sequencing used immunoSEQ multiplex PCR; TCRdb keeps in-frame clones, though not all of them. The table includes approximately 210,000 clones, around 87% detected once. The receptor's source is a young woman in good health and CMV-seronegative. Sequencing used PBMCs.

The CDR3 region is CASSYDSGEQFF. Written as DNA, the CDR3 is TGTGCCAGCAGTTATGACTCGGGTGAGCAGTTCTTC. The chain couples TRBV6-5 to TRBJ2-1; D unclear. This CDR3 has 12 amino acids. Trimming left V 3 bases short and J 9 bases short, with 9 bases between. Germline V CDR1 and CDR2: MNHEY, SVGAGI.